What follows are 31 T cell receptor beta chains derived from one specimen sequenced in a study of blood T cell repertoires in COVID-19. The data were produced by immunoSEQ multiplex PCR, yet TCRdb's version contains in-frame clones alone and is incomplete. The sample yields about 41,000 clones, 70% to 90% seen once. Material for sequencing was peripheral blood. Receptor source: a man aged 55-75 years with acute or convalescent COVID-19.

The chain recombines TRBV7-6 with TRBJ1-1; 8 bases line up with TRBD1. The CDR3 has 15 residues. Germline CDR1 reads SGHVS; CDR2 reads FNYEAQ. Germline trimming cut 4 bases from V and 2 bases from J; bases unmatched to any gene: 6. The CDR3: CASSSPGQANTEAFF. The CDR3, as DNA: TGTGCCAGCAGCTCGCCGGGACAGGCCAACACTGAAGCTTTCTTT.

The CDR3 DNA is TGTGCCAGCAGTTCGGCCGGGACAGAGAACTATGGCTACACCTTC. This codes for CASSSAGTENYGYTF. The chain carries TRBV6-2 or TRBV6-3 and TRBJ1-2, with TRBD1 identical over 7 bases. V lost 4 bases and J lost 2; bases outside the gene matches: 7. Germline V gene lookup returns CDR1 MNHEY and CDR2 SVGEGT. The CDR3 totals 15 residues.

The CDR3 reads CASRSGTENEKLFF. The CDR3 coding sequence is TGTGCCAGCAGGTCCGGGACAGAGAATGAAAAACTGTTTTTT. This chain uses TRBV3-1 (or the pseudogene TRBV3-2) with TRBJ1-4; 7 bases align to TRBD1. The germline gives CDR1 LGHDT, CDR2 YNNKEL (reference sequence). This CDR3 spans 14 amino acids. After removal of 6 bases from V and 5 bases from J, the junction contained 6 bases not matched to a gene.

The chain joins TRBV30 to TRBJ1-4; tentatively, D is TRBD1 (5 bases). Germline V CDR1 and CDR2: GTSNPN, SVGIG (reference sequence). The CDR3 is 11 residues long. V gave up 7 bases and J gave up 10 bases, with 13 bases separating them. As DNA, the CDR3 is TGTGCCTCCTCAGGCGGGGGAAAACTGTTTTTT. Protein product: CASSGGGKLFF. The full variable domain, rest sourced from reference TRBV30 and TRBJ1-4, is SQTIHQWPATLVQPVGSPLSLECTVEGTSNPNLYWYRQAAGRGLQLLFYSVGIGQISSEVPQNLSASRPQDRQFILSSKKLLLSDSGFYLCASSGGGKLFFGSGTQLSVL.

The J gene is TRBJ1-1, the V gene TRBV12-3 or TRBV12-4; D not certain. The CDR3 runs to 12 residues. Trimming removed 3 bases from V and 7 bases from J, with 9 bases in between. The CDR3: CASSFTGSEAFF. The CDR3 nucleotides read TGTGCCAGCAGTTTTACCGGGAGTGAAGCTTTCTTT.

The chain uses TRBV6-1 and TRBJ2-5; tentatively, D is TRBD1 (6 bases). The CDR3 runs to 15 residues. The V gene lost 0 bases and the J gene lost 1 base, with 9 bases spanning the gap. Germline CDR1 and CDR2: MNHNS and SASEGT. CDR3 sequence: CASSEARTAQETQYF. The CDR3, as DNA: TGTGCCAGCAGTGAAGCCCGGACAGCCCAAGAGACCCAGTACTTC.

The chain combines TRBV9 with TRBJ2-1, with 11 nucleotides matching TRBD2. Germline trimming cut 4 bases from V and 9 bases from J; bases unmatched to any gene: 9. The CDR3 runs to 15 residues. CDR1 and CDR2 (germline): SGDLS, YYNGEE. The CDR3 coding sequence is TGTGCCAGCAGCATTAGCGGGGGGGCCTTGGTTGAGCAGTTCTTC. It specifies CASSISGGALVEQFF.

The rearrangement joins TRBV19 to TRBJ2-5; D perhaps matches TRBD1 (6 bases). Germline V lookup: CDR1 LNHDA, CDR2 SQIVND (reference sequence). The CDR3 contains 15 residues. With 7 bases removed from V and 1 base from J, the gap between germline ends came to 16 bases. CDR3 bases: TGTGCCAGTAAGGTGTGGGGGCCATCCCAAGAGACCCAGTACTTC. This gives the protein CASKVWGPSQETQYF.

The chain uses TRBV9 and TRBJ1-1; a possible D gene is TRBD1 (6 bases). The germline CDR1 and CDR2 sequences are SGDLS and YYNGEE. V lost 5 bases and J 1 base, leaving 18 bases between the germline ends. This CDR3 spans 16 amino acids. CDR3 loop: CASSKRGYGENTEAFF. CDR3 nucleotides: TGTGCCAGCAGTAAGAGGGGGTACGGCGAGAACACTGAAGCTTTCTTT.

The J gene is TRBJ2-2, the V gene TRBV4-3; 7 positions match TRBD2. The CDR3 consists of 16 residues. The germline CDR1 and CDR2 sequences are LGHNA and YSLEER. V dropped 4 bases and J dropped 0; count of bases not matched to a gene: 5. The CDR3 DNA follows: TGCGCCAGCAGCCCCCGGCTAGCGGCGAACACCGGGGAGCTGTTTTTT. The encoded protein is CASSPRLAANTGELFF.

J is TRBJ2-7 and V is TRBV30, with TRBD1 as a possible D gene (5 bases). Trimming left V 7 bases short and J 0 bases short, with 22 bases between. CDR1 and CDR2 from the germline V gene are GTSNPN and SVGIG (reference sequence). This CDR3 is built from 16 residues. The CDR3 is CASDQGLTVASYEQYF. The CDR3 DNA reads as TGTGCCTCGGACCAGGGCTTGACAGTTGCCTCCTACGAGCAGTACTTC.

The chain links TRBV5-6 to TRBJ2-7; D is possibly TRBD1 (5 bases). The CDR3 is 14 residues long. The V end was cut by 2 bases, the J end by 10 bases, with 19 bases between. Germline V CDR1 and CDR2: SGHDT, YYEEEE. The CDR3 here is CASSLGDSQTDQYF. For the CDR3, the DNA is TGTGCCAGCAGCTTAGGTGACAGCCAAACAGACCAGTACTTC.

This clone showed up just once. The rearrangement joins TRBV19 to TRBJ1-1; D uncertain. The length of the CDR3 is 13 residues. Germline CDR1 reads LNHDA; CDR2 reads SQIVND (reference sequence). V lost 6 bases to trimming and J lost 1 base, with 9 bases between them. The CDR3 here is CASSQNKNTEAFF. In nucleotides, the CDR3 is TGTGCCAGTAGCCAAAACAAGAACACTGAAGCTTTCTTT.

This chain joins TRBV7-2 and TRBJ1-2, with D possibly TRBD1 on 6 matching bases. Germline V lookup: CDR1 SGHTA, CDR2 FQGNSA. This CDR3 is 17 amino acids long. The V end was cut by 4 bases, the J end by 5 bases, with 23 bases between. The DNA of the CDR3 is TGTGCCAGCAGCTCCCCTGGTAGGGGGGGCACCGATTATGGCTACACCTTC. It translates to CASSSPGRGGTDYGYTF. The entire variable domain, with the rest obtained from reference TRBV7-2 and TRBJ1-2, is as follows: GAGVSQSPSNKVTEKGKDVELRCDPISGHTALYWYRQSLGQGLEFLIYFQGNSAPDKSGLPSDRFSAERTGGSVSTLTIQRTQQEDSAVYLCASSSPGRGGTDYGYTFGSGTRLTVV.

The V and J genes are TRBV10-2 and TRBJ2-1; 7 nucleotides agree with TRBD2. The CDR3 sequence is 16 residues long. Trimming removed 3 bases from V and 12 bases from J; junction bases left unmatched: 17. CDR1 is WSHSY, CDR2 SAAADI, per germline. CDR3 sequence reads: CASSEMGETSGGGQFF. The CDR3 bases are TGCGCCAGCAGTGAAATGGGGGAGACCAGCGGCGGGGGGCAGTTCTTC.

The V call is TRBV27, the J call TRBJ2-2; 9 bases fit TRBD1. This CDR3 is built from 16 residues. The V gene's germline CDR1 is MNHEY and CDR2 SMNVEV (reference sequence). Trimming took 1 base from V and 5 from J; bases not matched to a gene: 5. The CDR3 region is CASSLFGQGYTGELFF. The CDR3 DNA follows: TGTGCCAGCAGTTTATTTGGACAGGGGTATACCGGGGAGCTGTTTTTT.

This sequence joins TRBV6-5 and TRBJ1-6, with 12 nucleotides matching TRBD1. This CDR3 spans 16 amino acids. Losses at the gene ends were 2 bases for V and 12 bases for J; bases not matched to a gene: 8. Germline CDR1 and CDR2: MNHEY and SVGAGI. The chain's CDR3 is CASSYGTGGFRGPLHF. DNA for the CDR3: TGTGCCAGCAGTTACGGGACAGGGGGCTTCAGAGGACCCCTCCACTTT.

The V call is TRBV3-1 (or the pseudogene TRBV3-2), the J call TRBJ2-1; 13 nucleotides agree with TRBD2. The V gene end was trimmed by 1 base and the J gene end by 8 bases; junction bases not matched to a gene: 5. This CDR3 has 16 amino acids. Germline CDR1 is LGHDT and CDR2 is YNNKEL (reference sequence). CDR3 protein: CASSQGLAGGRDEQFF. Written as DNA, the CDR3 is TGTGCCAGCAGCCAAGGACTAGCGGGGGGCCGGGATGAGCAGTTCTTC.

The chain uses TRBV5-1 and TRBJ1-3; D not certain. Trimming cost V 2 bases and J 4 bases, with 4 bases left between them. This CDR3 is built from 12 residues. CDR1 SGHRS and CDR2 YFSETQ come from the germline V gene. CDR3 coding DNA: TGCGCCAGCAGCTTCTCCGGAAACACCATATATTTT. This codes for CASSFSGNTIYF.

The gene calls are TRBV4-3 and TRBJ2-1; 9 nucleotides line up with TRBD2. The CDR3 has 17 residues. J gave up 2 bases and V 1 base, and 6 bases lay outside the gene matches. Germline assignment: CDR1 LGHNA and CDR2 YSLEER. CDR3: CASSQASGGTPYNEQFF. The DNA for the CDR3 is TGCGCCAGCAGCCAAGCGAGCGGGGGGACTCCCTACAATGAGCAGTTCTTC.

The CDR3 reads CASSYTGGGYTF. The CDR3 region has the DNA TGTGCCAGCAGCTATACAGGGGGTGGCTACACCTTC. The chain links TRBV2 to TRBJ1-2; 8 nucleotides line up with TRBD1. The CDR3 totals 12 residues. Germline V lookup: CDR1 SNHLY, CDR2 FYNNEI. Trimming cost V 6 bases and J 7 bases; bases outside gene matches: 4.

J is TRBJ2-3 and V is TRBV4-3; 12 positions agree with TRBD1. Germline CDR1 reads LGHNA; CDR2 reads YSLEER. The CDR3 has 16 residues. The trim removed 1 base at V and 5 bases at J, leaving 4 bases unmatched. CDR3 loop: CASSQGGDRGRDTQYF. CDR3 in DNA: TGCGCCAGCAGCCAAGGAGGGGACAGGGGGCGAGATACGCAGTATTTT.

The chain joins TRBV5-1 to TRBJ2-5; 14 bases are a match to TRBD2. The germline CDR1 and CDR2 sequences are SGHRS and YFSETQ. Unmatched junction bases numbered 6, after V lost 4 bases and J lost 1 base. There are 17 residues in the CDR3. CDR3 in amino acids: CASSLGLAGGSQETQYF. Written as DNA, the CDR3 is TGCGCCAGCAGCCTAGGACTAGCGGGGGGCTCCCAAGAGACCCAGTACTTC.

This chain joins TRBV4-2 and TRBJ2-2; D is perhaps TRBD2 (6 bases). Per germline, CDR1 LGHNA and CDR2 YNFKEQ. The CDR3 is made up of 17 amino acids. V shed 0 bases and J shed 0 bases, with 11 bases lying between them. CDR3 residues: CASSQDERLANTGELFF. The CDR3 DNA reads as TGTGCCAGCAGCCAAGATGAGAGACTAGCGAACACCGGGGAGCTGTTTTTT.

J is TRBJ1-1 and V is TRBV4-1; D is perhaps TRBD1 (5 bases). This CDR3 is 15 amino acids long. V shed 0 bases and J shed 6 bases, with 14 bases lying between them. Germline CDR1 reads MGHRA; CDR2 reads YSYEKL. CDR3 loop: CASSQDGGVYAEAFF. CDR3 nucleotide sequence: TGCGCCAGCAGCCAAGATGGAGGGGTCTATGCTGAAGCTTTCTTT.

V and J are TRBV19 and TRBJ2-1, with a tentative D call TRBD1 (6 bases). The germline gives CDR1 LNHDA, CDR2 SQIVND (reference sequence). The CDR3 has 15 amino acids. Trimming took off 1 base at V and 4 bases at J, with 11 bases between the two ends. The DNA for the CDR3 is TGTGCCAGTAGTATAGTAGGGACACCTTACAATGAGCAGTTCTTC. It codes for CASSIVGTPYNEQFF.

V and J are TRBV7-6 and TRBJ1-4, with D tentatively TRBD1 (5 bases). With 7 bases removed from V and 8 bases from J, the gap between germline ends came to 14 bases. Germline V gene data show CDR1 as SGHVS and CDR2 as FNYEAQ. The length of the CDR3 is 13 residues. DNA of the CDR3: TGTGCCAGCACCGCTGGCGGGGGGGAAAAACTGTTTTTT. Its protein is CASTAGGGEKLFF.

In nucleotides, the CDR3 is TGTGCCAGCAGCCCGAGCCGCAATTCACCCCTCCACTTT. As protein: CASSPSRNSPLHF. The chain uses TRBV12-3 or TRBV12-4 and TRBJ1-6; D gene ambiguous. There are 13 residues in the CDR3. V dropped 6 bases and J dropped 7 bases, with 10 bases sitting between them.

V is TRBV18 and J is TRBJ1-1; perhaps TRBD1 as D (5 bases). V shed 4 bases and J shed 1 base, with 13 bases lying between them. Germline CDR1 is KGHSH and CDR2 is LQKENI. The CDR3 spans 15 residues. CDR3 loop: CASSLGGGRNTEAFF. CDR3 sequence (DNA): TGTGCCAGCTCACTCGGCGGGGGAAGGAACACTGAAGCTTTCTTT. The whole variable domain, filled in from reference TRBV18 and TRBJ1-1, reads NAGVMQNPRHLVRRRGQEARLRCSPMKGHSHVYWYRQLPEEGLKFMVYLQKENIIDESGMPKERFSAEFPKEGPSILRIQQVVRGDSAAYFCASSLGGGRNTEAFFGQGTRLTVV.

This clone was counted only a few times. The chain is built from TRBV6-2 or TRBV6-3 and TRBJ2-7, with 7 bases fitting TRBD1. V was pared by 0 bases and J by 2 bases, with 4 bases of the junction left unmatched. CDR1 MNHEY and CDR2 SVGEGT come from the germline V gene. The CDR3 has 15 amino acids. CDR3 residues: CASSYSPGQTYEQYF. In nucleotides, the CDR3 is TGTGCCAGCAGTTACTCGCCGGGACAGACCTACGAGCAGTACTTC.

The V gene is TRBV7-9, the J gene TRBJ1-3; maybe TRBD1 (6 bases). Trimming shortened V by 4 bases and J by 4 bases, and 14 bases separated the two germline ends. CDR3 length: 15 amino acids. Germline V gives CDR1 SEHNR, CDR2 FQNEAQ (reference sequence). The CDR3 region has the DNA TGTGCCAGCAGCTCAACACAGGGAGACGGAAACACCATATATTTT. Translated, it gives CASSSTQGDGNTIYF.